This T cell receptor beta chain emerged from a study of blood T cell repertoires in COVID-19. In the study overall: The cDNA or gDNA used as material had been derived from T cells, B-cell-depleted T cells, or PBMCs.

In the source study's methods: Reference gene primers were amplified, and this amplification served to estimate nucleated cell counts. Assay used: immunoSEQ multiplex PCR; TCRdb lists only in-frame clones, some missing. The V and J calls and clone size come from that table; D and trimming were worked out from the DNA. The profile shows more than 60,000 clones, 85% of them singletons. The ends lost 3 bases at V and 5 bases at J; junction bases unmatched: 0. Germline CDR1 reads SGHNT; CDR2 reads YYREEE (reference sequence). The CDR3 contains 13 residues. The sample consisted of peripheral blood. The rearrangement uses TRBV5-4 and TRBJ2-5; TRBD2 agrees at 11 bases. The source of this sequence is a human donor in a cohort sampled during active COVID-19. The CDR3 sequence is CASSSSGGETQYF. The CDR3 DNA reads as TGTGCCAGCAGCTCTAGCGGGGGGGAGACCCAGTACTTC.